This passage covers 10 T cell receptor beta chains from one sample sequenced in a study of T cells in Graves' hyperthyroidism and ophthalmopathy. RNA transcripts provided the source from which TCR beta CDR3 regions were amplified. An initial round of RT-PCR targeting the TCR CDR3 relied on the HTBI primer set. TCRdb itself ran the multiplex PCR reads through MiXCR, one entry per CDR3 protein. The table shows approximately 590,000 distinct CDR3 sequences, with roughly 14% occurring only once. The sequenced material came from blood. The receptors here all came from a woman in her twenties or thirties with Graves' hyperthyroidism.

V and J are TRBV7-9 and TRBJ1-5; D is ambiguous. CDR3 length: 15 amino acids. V was shortened by 8 bases and J by 2 bases, with 16 bases between the two germline ends. Germline CDR1 reads SEHNR; CDR2 reads FQNEAQ (reference sequence). CDR3 in DNA: TGTGCCAGCGCCGCCGCTGGGAAGGGCAATCAGCCCCAGCATTTT. Amino acid sequence: CASAAAGKGNQPQHF.

This clonotype came up a few times. The gene calls are TRBV29-1 and TRBJ2-1; maybe TRBD2 (8 bases). V shed 4 bases and J shed 1 base, with 23 bases lying between them. In germline, CDR1 is SQVTM, CDR2 ANQGSEA. The CDR3 sequence is 18 residues long. CDR3 residues: CSVAGSGTAGESYNEQFF. As DNA, the CDR3 is TGCAGCGTTGCAGGGAGTGGGACAGCGGGAGAGTCCTACAATGAGCAGTTCTTC.

A word on this clonotype: A much larger clone lies a single base off, so this may be a read error. The CDR3 DNA reads TGTGCCAGCGGGCTACTAGCCAAAAACACTCAGTACTTC. Protein product: CASGLLAKNTQYF. The J gene is TRBJ2-4, the V gene TRBV2, with D maybe TRBD2 (6 bases). Looked up from germline, CDR1 is SNHLY and CDR2 is FYNNEI. The CDR3 spans 13 residues.

In its sample, this clonotype was seen many times. One junction end disagrees with the germline gene, perhaps due to a read error. The chain employs TRBV20-1 and TRBJ2-3; D is undetermined. The CDR3 sequence is 13 residues long. Germline CDR1 and CDR2: DFQATT and SNEGSKA (reference sequence). CDR3 DNA: TGCAGTGCCAGAGGAGCGATTCGCGATACGCAGTATTTT. Translating it yields CSARGAIRDTQYF.

This clonotype was seen repeatedly, ten times or more. V gene TRBV2 combines with J gene TRBJ2-1, with TRBD2 matching 10 bases. This CDR3 is 15 amino acids long. Germline values: CDR1 SNHLY, CDR2 FYNNEI. V gave up 6 bases and J gave up 4 bases; unmatched junction bases: 6. CDR3 DNA: TGTGCCAGCAGGGCCGGGACTAGCGCATACAATGAGCAGTTCTTC. This encodes CASRAGTSAYNEQFF. Full variable domain (rest looked up from reference TRBV2 and TRBJ2-1): EPEVTQTPSHQVTQMGQEVILRCVPISNHLYFYWYRQILGQKVEFLVSFYNNEISEKSEIFDDQFSVERPDGSNFTLKIRSTKLEDSAMYFCASRAGTSAYNEQFFGPGTRLTVL.

The chain links TRBV29-1 to TRBJ2-7; 11 bases are a match to TRBD2. This CDR3 has 14 residues. CDR1 is SQVTM and CDR2 is ANQGSEA in the germline V gene. V shed 4 bases and J 3 bases; nucleotides not matched to a gene: 5. CDR3 residues: CSVAGTSGNYEQYF. The CDR3 bases are TGCAGCGTTGCTGGGACTAGCGGAAACTACGAGCAGTACTTC.

This clonotype was detected only a few times. The chain recombines TRBV3-1 with TRBJ1-4; D unclear. This CDR3 has 12 amino acids. Trimming removed 0 bases at V and 4 bases at J, with 0 bases between. Germline V gives CDR1 LGHDT, CDR2 YNNKEL (reference sequence). The CDR3 bases are TGTGCCAGCAGCCAAGATAATGAAAAACTGTTTTTT. Its protein is CASSQDNEKLFF.

V usage is TRBV6-1 and J usage is TRBJ1-2, with 9 nucleotides matching TRBD1. Per germline, CDR1 MNHNS and CDR2 SASEGT. The ends lost 5 bases at V and 2 bases at J; junction bases unmatched: 15. The CDR3 is 18 amino acids. CDR3 sequence (DNA): TGTGCCAGCAGTACGAGGGAGCCGGGACAGGGCCCGAACTATGGCTACACCTTC. This sequence encodes CASSTREPGQGPNYGYTF.

This clonotype came up many times. Here the CDR3 reads CASSYSSQVQNTGELFF. In DNA form, the CDR3 reads TGTGCCAGCAGTTACTCGTCACAGGTCCAGAACACCGGGGAGCTGTTTTTT. This chain connects TRBV6-2 or TRBV6-3 to TRBJ2-2; TRBD1 is a possible D gene (5 bases). The CDR3 has 17 residues. Germline V gene lookup returns CDR1 MNHEY and CDR2 SVGEGT. V shed 0 bases and J shed 1 base, with 12 bases lying between them.

This clonotype was seen a handful of times. The J gene is TRBJ2-2, the V gene TRBV9; possible D gene TRBD1, 6 bases. With 2 bases removed from V and 2 bases from J, the gap between germline ends came to 25 bases. CDR1 is SGDLS and CDR2 is YYNGEE in the germline V gene. CDR3 size: 20 residues. The CDR3 spells CASSVDGTVTGTPNTGELFF. In DNA form, the CDR3 reads TGTGCCAGCAGCGTTGATGGCACGGTGACCGGGACACCAAACACCGGGGAGCTGTTTTTT.